This entry lists 26 T cell receptor beta chains sequenced from one sample in a study of blood T cell repertoires in COVID-19. TCRdb keeps only in-frame clones here, not all; method: immunoSEQ multiplex PCR. The sample yields about 270,000 clones, 70% to 90% seen once. Sequencing input: PBMCs or T cells enriched from blood (not recorded which). These receptors came from a woman aged 30 to 39 with acute COVID-19.

The V gene is TRBV15, the J gene TRBJ2-2; the match to TRBD2 covers 9 bases. V was clipped by 3 bases and J by 6 bases; unmatched bases: 8. CDR1 is LNHNV, CDR2 YYDKDF, per germline (reference sequence). The CDR3 spans 16 residues. CDR3 bases: TGTGCCACCAGCAGGGTAGCGGGAGTAAACCCCGGGGAGCTGTTTTTT. Translating it yields CATSRVAGVNPGELFF.

The V gene is TRBV6-5, the J gene TRBJ2-7; 14 bases fit TRBD2. In germline, CDR1 is MNHEY, CDR2 SVGAGI. Germline trimming cut 0 bases from V and 5 bases from J; bases unmatched to any gene: 3. The CDR3 has 16 amino acids. This CDR3 is CASSYSTSGRAHEQYF. The CDR3 bases are TGTGCCAGCAGTTACTCGACTAGCGGGAGGGCCCACGAGCAGTACTTC.

The CDR3, as DNA: TGTGCCAGCAGCCTGCGGAGCTACAATGAGCAGTTCTTC. Protein product: CASSLRSYNEQFF. V gene TRBV11-3 combines with J gene TRBJ2-1; D is uncertain. The CDR3 sequence is 13 residues long. CDR1 and CDR2 (germline): SGHNT, YENEEA. V lost 5 bases and J lost 3, with 8 bases in between.

The rearrangement joins TRBV19 to TRBJ2-2; 11 nucleotides align to TRBD2. This CDR3 is built from 19 residues. In germline, CDR1 is LNHDA, CDR2 SQIVND (reference sequence). Germline trimming cut 5 bases from V and 5 bases from J; bases unmatched to any gene: 16. The CDR3 spells CASSVAGTSGKDRTGELFF. The CDR3 DNA reads TGTGCCAGTAGTGTGGCCGGGACTAGCGGAAAGGATCGGACCGGGGAGCTGTTTTTT.

The chain recombines TRBV5-1 with TRBJ2-1; D perhaps matches TRBD1 (6 bases). CDR1 and CDR2 from the germline V gene are SGHRS and YFSETQ. V was clipped by 4 bases and J by 9 bases, with 17 bases between them. This CDR3 has 14 residues. DNA for the CDR3: TGCGCCAGCAGCCTCGGGCAGGGGAATTCTGAGCAGTTCTTC. This translates into CASSLGQGNSEQFF.

The CDR3: CASSSPPGQGTEQYF. The DNA for the CDR3 is TGTGCCAGCAGTTCGCCGCCGGGACAGGGGACCGAGCAGTACTTC. The chain employs TRBV6-5 and TRBJ2-7; TRBD1 aligns across 10 bases. CDR3 size: 15 residues. The V segment lost 4 bases and the J segment 6 bases; nucleotides outside the gene matches: 9. Germline V lookup: CDR1 MNHEY, CDR2 SVGAGI.

The chain uses TRBV20-1 and TRBJ1-5; D gene unclear. Germline CDR1 DFQATT, CDR2 SNEGSKA (reference sequence). This CDR3 has 15 amino acids. Trimming took 3 bases from V and 5 from J, leaving 17 bases between them. The chain's CDR3 is CSASTAAVRDQPQHF. The DNA of the CDR3 is TGCAGTGCTAGTACAGCGGCTGTTCGGGATCAGCCCCAGCATTTT.

The gene calls are TRBV18 and TRBJ2-3, with TRBD2 matching 7 bases. The germline CDR1 and CDR2 sequences are KGHSH and LQKENI. This CDR3 has 16 residues. V was clipped by 1 base and J by 2 bases; unmatched bases: 6. CDR3 sequence (DNA): TGTGCCAGCTCACCACTAGAAGCGGGATACACAGATACGCAGTATTTT. It is translated as CASSPLEAGYTDTQYF.

The J gene is TRBJ2-7, the V gene TRBV6-5, with 8 nucleotides matching TRBD1. V lost 6 bases, J lost 3 bases, and 7 bases stayed unmatched. The CDR3 runs to 14 residues. Germline CDR1 and CDR2: MNHEY and SVGAGI. CDR3 in amino acids: CASRGDTGGYEQYF. CDR3 coding DNA: TGTGCCAGCAGGGGCGACACAGGGGGCTACGAGCAGTACTTC.

This rearrangement joins TRBV27 to TRBJ2-7, with 7 nucleotides matching TRBD1. CDR3 length equals 14 residues. After removal of 10 bases from V and 2 bases from J, the junction contained 11 bases not matched to a gene. Germline CDR1 is MNHEY and CDR2 is SMNVEV (reference sequence). Written as DNA, the CDR3 is TGTGCCACCTCACCGTGGCAGGGGGCCTACGAGCAGTACTTC. It is translated as CATSPWQGAYEQYF.

V usage is TRBV2 and J usage is TRBJ2-2; D is perhaps TRBD1 (6 bases). The CDR3 is made up of 16 amino acids. Trimming left V 8 bases short and J 1 base short, with 17 bases between. Germline V gene lookup returns CDR1 SNHLY and CDR2 FYNNEI. The CDR3 sequence is CASLNPRGMNTGELFF. The CDR3 coding sequence is TGTGCCAGCCTGAACCCGAGGGGGATGAACACCGGGGAGCTGTTTTTT.

This chain links TRBV18 with TRBJ1-3; possible D gene TRBD1, 6 bases. CDR3 length equals 14 residues. Trimming pared 5 bases from V and 2 bases from J, leaving 10 bases between. The germline V gene encodes CDR1 KGHSH and CDR2 LQKENI. The CDR3 loop is CASSSDRTGNTIYF. The CDR3 DNA sequence: TGTGCCAGCTCAAGTGACAGGACTGGAAACACCATATATTTT.

This clone was detected a few times. The CDR3: CASSDMTGFGYGYTF. The CDR3 DNA is TGTGCCAGCAGTGATATGACAGGGTTTGGCTATGGCTACACCTTC. This chain connects TRBV6-1 to TRBJ1-2; 7 bases are shared with TRBD1. Looked up from germline, CDR1 is MNHNS and CDR2 is SASEGT. This CDR3 spans 15 amino acids. V dropped 3 bases and J dropped 4; count of bases not matched to a gene: 8.

The rearrangement links TRBV2 to TRBJ1-5; 10 nucleotides agree with TRBD1. CDR3 size: 16 residues. Germline values: CDR1 SNHLY, CDR2 FYNNEI. J was trimmed by 6 bases and V by 5 bases; bases with no gene match: 10. The CDR3 is CASSLRTGGSGQPQHF. Here the CDR3 DNA reads TGTGCCAGCAGTCTTAGGACAGGGGGGTCCGGTCAGCCCCAGCATTTT.

The rearrangement joins TRBV7-3 to TRBJ2-1; D may be TRBD2 (6 bases). Between the trimmed V and J ends, which lost 5 bases and 8 bases, there was a span of 16 bases. Germline assignment: CDR1 SGHTA and CDR2 FQGTGA. There are 14 residues in the CDR3. The CDR3 region has the DNA TGTGCCAGCAGCCCTCGTTACGGGAGCGATGAGCAGTTCTTC. Its protein is CASSPRYGSDEQFF. Full variable domain (outside the CDR3, taken from reference TRBV7-3 and TRBJ2-1): GAGVSQTPSNKVTEKGKYVELRCDPISGHTALYWYRQSLGQGPEFLIYFQGTGAADDSGLPNDRFFAVRPEGSVSTLKIQRTERGDSAVYLCASSPRYGSDEQFFGPGTRLTVL.

The CDR3 region has the DNA TGTGCCAGCAGCCCGGCAGGGCCGGTGAACAATGAGCAGTTCTTC. Amino acid sequence: CASSPAGPVNNEQFF. This chain uses TRBV28 with TRBJ2-1; a weak D match, TRBD1 (5 bases). The V end was cut by 6 bases, the J end by 5 bases, with 17 bases between. Germline lookup yields CDR1 MDHEN and CDR2 SYDVKM. The CDR3 has 15 residues. Looking up the rest from reference TRBV28 and TRBJ2-1 gives the full variable domain: DVKVTQSSRYLVKRTGEKVFLECVQDMDHENMFWYRQDPGLGLRLIYFSYDVKMKEKGDIPEGYSVSREKKERFSLILESASTNQTSMYLCASSPAGPVNNEQFFGPGTRLTVL.

The rearrangement links TRBV14 to TRBJ2-7, with 8 bases fitting TRBD2. Trimming took 0 bases from V and 3 from J; bases not matched to a gene: 1. The germline V gene encodes CDR1 SGHDN and CDR2 FVKESK. This CDR3 contains 14 residues. Written as DNA, the CDR3 is TGTGCCAGCAGCCAAGAAGCGGGAGACTACGAGCAGTACTTC. Translating it yields CASSQEAGDYEQYF.

The V and J genes are TRBV6-5 and TRBJ1-3; D may be TRBD1 (5 bases). Trimming left V 7 bases short and J 0 bases short, with 13 bases between. This CDR3 has 15 amino acids. CDR1 MNHEY and CDR2 SVGAGI come from the germline V gene. The CDR3 spells CASKTDSYSGNTIYF. As DNA, the CDR3 is TGTGCCAGCAAGACCGACAGTTACTCTGGAAACACCATATATTTT.

The DNA of the CDR3 is TGCGCCGGCAAACAGGACGTGAATACCTACGAGCAGTACTTC. Translated: CAGKQDVNTYEQYF. The chain has TRBV5-1 and TRBJ2-7; the D gene is possibly TRBD1 (5 bases). V lost 10 bases to trimming and J lost 2 bases, with 19 bases between them. The CDR3 has 14 amino acids. In germline, CDR1 is SGHRS, CDR2 YFSETQ.

The chain is built from TRBV27 and TRBJ1-4; D ambiguous. Trimming shortened V by 2 bases and J by 10 bases, and 11 bases separated the two germline ends. Germline V lookup: CDR1 MNHEY, CDR2 SMNVEV (reference sequence). The CDR3 is 13 residues long. The CDR3 spells CASSLGLGGKLFF. In DNA, the CDR3 is TGTGCCAGCAGTTTAGGTCTTGGCGGAAAACTGTTTTTT. The full variable domain, with the rest looked up from reference TRBV27 and TRBJ1-4, is EAQVTQNPRYLITVTGKKLTVTCSQNMNHEYMSWYRQDPGLGLRQIYYSMNVEVTDKGDVPEGYKVSRKEKRNFPLILESPSPNQTSLYFCASSLGLGGKLFFGSGTQLSVL.

This chain uses TRBV4-1 with TRBJ1-4; 9 bases match TRBD1. Germline trimming cut 3 bases from V and 7 bases from J; bases unmatched to any gene: 9. Germline loops: CDR1 MGHRA, CDR2 YSYEKL. This CDR3 is built from 16 residues. Here the CDR3 DNA reads TGCGCCAGCAGCCAGCTCCCCGGGACAGGGACTGAAAAACTGTTTTTT. Translating gives CASSQLPGTGTEKLFF.

The rearrangement links TRBV11-2 to TRBJ2-2; 8 positions match TRBD2. Trimming at V came to 4 bases and at J to 4 bases, leaving 11 bases not matched to a gene. Germline CDR1 SGHAT, CDR2 FQNNGV. CDR3 size: 17 residues. The CDR3 DNA reads TGTGCCAGCAGCTACCTCCGTAGCGGGATCAGCACCGGGGAGCTGTTTTTT. Residues: CASSYLRSGISTGELFF.

This rearrangement joins TRBV2 to TRBJ2-3; a possible D gene is TRBD2 (6 bases). V was pared by 10 bases and J by 9 bases, with 26 bases between. Germline CDR1 and CDR2: SNHLY and FYNNEI. The CDR3 has 15 amino acids. The CDR3 here is CATQIGSTSPMTQYF. The DNA of the CDR3 is TGTGCCACCCAAATTGGAAGTACTAGCCCTATGACGCAGTATTTT.

A single count supports this clone. The chain uses TRBV29-1 and TRBJ1-1; TRBD1 matches 8 bases. Per germline, CDR1 SQVTM and CDR2 ANQGSEA. J lost 1 base, V lost 5 bases, and 3 bases had no gene match. The CDR3 loop spans 13 amino acids. The CDR3 DNA reads as TGCAGCGTTCCGGGACAGGCGAACACTGAAGCTTTCTTT. Translated: CSVPGQANTEAFF.

This chain joins TRBV24-1 and TRBJ2-3; weak D call: TRBD2 (6 bases). The V and J ends lost 2 bases and 2 bases respectively, with 10 bases between them. The CDR3 consists of 15 residues. Germline values: CDR1 KGHDR, CDR2 SFDVKD. The CDR3 here is CATSDSAGITDTQYF. The DNA of the CDR3 is TGTGCCACCAGTGATTCGGCGGGGATCACAGATACGCAGTATTTT.

V is TRBV27 and J is TRBJ2-1; TRBD2 matches 8 bases. The germline V gene has CDR1 MNHEY and CDR2 SMNVEV (reference sequence). This CDR3 is built from 16 residues. The J segment lost 4 bases and the V segment lost 6 bases, leaving 11 bases of the junction unmatched. The CDR3 DNA reads TGTGCCAGCAGAGCTGTAGCGGGATCTCTGTACAATGAGCAGTTCTTC. Protein sequence: CASRAVAGSLYNEQFF.